Each of the 20 T cell receptor beta chains below was sequenced from the same sample in a study of ipilimumab plus nivolumab after autologous stem cell transplantation. Using immunoSEQ multiplex PCR, the repertoire was profiled, and TCRdb retains in-frame clones only, with some absent. The table lists about 22,000 clones, 74% of them singletons. The sample consisted of PBMCs, taken in a trial of ipilimumab plus nivolumab as post-transplant consolidation. All receptors come from a male donor with diffuse large B-cell lymphoma.

A single count supports this clone. This chain joins TRBV30 and TRBJ1-6; TRBD1 matches 7 bases. The germline V gene has CDR1 GTSNPN and CDR2 SVGIG (reference sequence). Unmatched junction bases numbered 14, after V lost 4 bases and J lost 8 bases. The CDR3 runs 16 residues. The CDR3: CAWILKGGKADSPLHF. The CDR3 DNA sequence: TGTGCCTGGATCTTAAAAGGGGGCAAAGCGGATTCACCCCTCCACTTT.

This clone has only one observation. The chain joins TRBV12-5 to TRBJ2-1; 10 positions agree with TRBD2. CDR3 size: 15 residues. Per the germline V gene, CDR1 is LGHNT and CDR2 is FRNRAP. Unmatched junction bases numbered 7, after V lost 5 bases and J lost 6 bases. The CDR3 here is CASGQASGGLNEQFF. CDR3 sequence (DNA): TGTGCTAGTGGTCAAGCTAGCGGGGGCCTCAATGAGCAGTTCTTC.

This chain uses TRBV19 with TRBJ1-1; D is uncertain. This CDR3 has 11 amino acids. Germline CDR1 is LNHDA and CDR2 is SQIVND (reference sequence). The ends were cut back, 8 bases at V and 7 bases at J, with 11 bases in the middle. Here the CDR3 DNA reads TGTGCCAGTGGTCCCTGGAGTGAAGCTTTCTTT. Translating gives CASGPWSEAFF. The variable domain in full, with the rest retrieved from reference TRBV19 and TRBJ1-1, is DGGITQSPKYLFRKEGQNVTLSCEQNLNHDAMYWYRQDPGQGLRLIYYSQIVNDFQKGDIAEGYSVSREKKESFPLTVTSAQKNPTAFYLCASGPWSEAFFGQGTRLTVV.

The V call is TRBV19, the J call TRBJ2-1; 8 nucleotides align to TRBD2. The CDR3 runs to 14 residues. The V gene end was trimmed by 2 bases and the J gene end by 8 bases; junction bases not matched to a gene: 5. Germline V gene data show CDR1 as LNHDA and CDR2 as SQIVND (reference sequence). CDR3 coding DNA: TGTGCCAGTAGTATACTCGGGAGGGCCTATGAGCAGTTCTTC. Protein product: CASSILGRAYEQFF.

The chain uses TRBV7-9 and TRBJ2-3, with D perhaps TRBD2 (6 bases). This CDR3 is 13 amino acids long. The germline gives CDR1 SEHNR, CDR2 FQNEAQ (reference sequence). V was clipped by 5 bases and J by 6 bases, with 12 bases between them. The CDR3 bases are TGTGCCAGCAGCCTGGGACTGGGGGATACGCAGTATTTT. Its protein product is CASSLGLGDTQYF.

This clone is termed medium-sized. This rearrangement joins TRBV29-1 to TRBJ2-7, with 7 bases fitting TRBD1. The CDR3 has 12 residues. Germline-derived CDR1 and CDR2 are SQVTM and ANQGSEA. V lost 7 bases to trimming and J lost 3 bases; unmatched junction nucleotides: 6. As DNA, the CDR3 is TGCAGCGCCGTGACAGGGAGCTACGAGCAGTACTTC. This codes for CSAVTGSYEQYF.

This clone was seen a few times. CDR3 amino acids: CASSLVSSGSNEQFF. The DNA for the CDR3 is TGCGCCAGCAGCTTGGTGAGTAGCGGGAGCAATGAGCAGTTCTTC. The rearrangement links TRBV5-1 to TRBJ2-1, with 9 bases matching TRBD2. Germline CDR1 and CDR2: SGHRS and YFSETQ. V was pared by 0 bases and J by 6 bases, with 4 bases of the junction left unmatched. The CDR3 contains 15 residues.

The V call is TRBV15, the J call TRBJ1-5; TRBD1 is a possible D gene (5 bases). Trimming cost V 1 base and J 0 bases, with 10 bases left between them. The length of the CDR3 is 16 residues. Germline CDR1 and CDR2: LNHNV and YYDKDF (reference sequence). This CDR3 is CATSRVGGVSNQPQHF. The CDR3, as DNA: TGTGCCACCAGCAGAGTTGGGGGGGTTAGCAATCAGCCCCAGCATTTT.

This clone was recorded a few times. CDR3 loop: CASSFDPNEQFF. CDR3 bases: TGTGCCAGCAGCTTCGACCCCAATGAGCAGTTCTTC. The J gene is TRBJ2-1, the V gene TRBV7-9, with no clear D. V was trimmed by 3 bases and J by 6 bases, leaving 6 bases between them. CDR1 SEHNR and CDR2 FQNEAQ come from the germline V gene (reference sequence). This CDR3 spans 12 amino acids. Together with reference TRBV7-9 and TRBJ2-1, the CDR3 gives the full variable domain: DTGVSQNPRHKITKRGQNVTFRCDPISEHNRLYWYRQTLGQGPEFLTYFQNEAQLEKSRLLSDRFSAERPKGSFSTLEIQRTEQGDSAMYLCASSFDPNEQFFGPGTRLTVL.

The rearrangement uses TRBV7-9 and TRBJ2-7, with 7 bases that match TRBD2. CDR1 SEHNR and CDR2 FQNEAQ come from the germline V gene (reference sequence). The CDR3 consists of 14 residues. V lost 5 bases to trimming and J lost 7 bases; unmatched junction nucleotides: 11. CDR3 sequence (DNA): TGTGCCAGCAGCCCGTTTGCGGGAGAATGGGAGCAGTACTTC. As protein: CASSPFAGEWEQYF.

This clone was picked up a small number of times. This chain uses TRBV11-1 with TRBJ1-2; 9 nucleotides agree with TRBD1. With V trimmed by 5 bases and J by 4 bases, 8 bases remained unmatched. Germline V gives CDR1 SGHAT, CDR2 FQDESV (reference sequence). The length of the CDR3 is 15 residues. The CDR3 sequence is CASSPGQGEFYGYTF. The CDR3 coding sequence is TGTGCCAGCAGCCCGGGACAGGGCGAATTCTATGGCTACACCTTC.

In its sample, this clone was seen a few times. This chain links TRBV27 with TRBJ1-3; D gene unclear. This CDR3 comprises 15 residues. Germline V gene sequence: CDR1 MNHEY, CDR2 SMNVEV (reference sequence). V was pared by 5 bases and J by 0 bases, with 11 bases between. For the CDR3, the DNA is TGTGCCAGCAGTCCGCCACTTAGCTCTGGAAACACCATATATTTT. Amino acid sequence: CASSPPLSSGNTIYF.

J is TRBJ2-5 and V is TRBV7-2, with D tentatively TRBD1 or TRBD2 (5 bases each). The closer fit of TRBJ2-7 to the DNA end suggests the J call may be wrong. The CDR3 covers 12 residues. Germline V CDR1 and CDR2: SGHTA, FQGNSA. This chain's CDR3 is CASSWDLYEQYF. CDR3 sequence (DNA): TGTGCCAGCAGCTGGGACCTCTACGAGCAGTACTTC.

The chain has TRBV6-1 and TRBJ1-2, with D hard to call. CDR1 and CDR2 (germline): MNHNS, SASEGT. Trimming pared 5 bases from V and 7 bases from J, leaving 17 bases between. CDR3 length equals 14 residues. CDR3 protein: CASSLGQIALGYTF. The CDR3 DNA reads as TGTGCCAGCAGTTTGGGCCAGATAGCCCTTGGCTACACCTTC.

This chain links TRBV19 with TRBJ2-2; D could derive from TRBD1 or TRBD2 (6 bases each). Trimming pared 7 bases from V and 4 bases from J, leaving 13 bases between. CDR1 is LNHDA, CDR2 SQIVND, per germline (reference sequence). This CDR3 comprises 14 residues. CDR3 protein: CASIQQGGTGELFF. The DNA for the CDR3 is TGTGCCAGTATACAACAGGGAGGCACCGGGGAGCTGTTTTTT.

This clone was counted a single time. The chain links TRBV28 to TRBJ2-2, with D unclear. CDR3 length equals 14 residues. Germline V gives CDR1 MDHEN, CDR2 SYDVKM. V lost 9 bases, J lost 0 bases, and 11 bases lay in between. The CDR3 region is CASYGAANTGELFF. In DNA form, the CDR3 reads TGTGCCAGTTACGGCGCCGCGAACACCGGGGAGCTGTTTTTT.

The chain joins TRBV30 to TRBJ2-5; D gene uncertain. Per the germline V gene, CDR1 is GTSNPN and CDR2 is SVGIG (reference sequence). CDR3 length: 13 residues. Trimming shortened V by 0 bases and J by 3 bases, and 8 bases separated the two germline ends. CDR3 residues: CAWSVLAEETQYF. In DNA, the CDR3 is TGTGCCTGGAGTGTACTTGCCGAAGAGACCCAGTACTTC.

This rearrangement joins TRBV19 to TRBJ1-2, with 7 bases aligning to TRBD1. The CDR3 has 13 amino acids. With V trimmed by 5 bases and J by 7 bases, 7 bases remained unmatched. Germline-derived CDR1 and CDR2 are LNHDA and SQIVND (reference sequence). The CDR3, as DNA: TGTGCCAGTAGTCCTAGACAGGGACTTGGCTACACCTTC. It translates to CASSPRQGLGYTF.

The J gene is TRBJ2-3, the V gene TRBV5-4; D remains unclear. Germline V gene data show CDR1 as SGHNT and CDR2 as YYREEE (reference sequence). V was pared by 2 bases and J by 6 bases, with 4 bases between. The CDR3 has 11 amino acids. The CDR3 loop is CASSFGDTQYF. Here the CDR3 DNA reads TGTGCCAGCAGCTTCGGGGATACGCAGTATTTT.

This clone was detected a few times. The gene calls are TRBV11-3 and TRBJ2-7; D may be TRBD2 (5 bases). V shed 5 bases and J shed 6 bases, with 20 bases lying between them. This CDR3 is built from 15 residues. Germline CDR1 is SGHNT and CDR2 is YENEEA. CDR3 nucleotides: TGTGCCAGCAGCCCCGAGGACTCGGCCGGGGTCGAGCAGTACTTC. Translating gives CASSPEDSAGVEQYF.